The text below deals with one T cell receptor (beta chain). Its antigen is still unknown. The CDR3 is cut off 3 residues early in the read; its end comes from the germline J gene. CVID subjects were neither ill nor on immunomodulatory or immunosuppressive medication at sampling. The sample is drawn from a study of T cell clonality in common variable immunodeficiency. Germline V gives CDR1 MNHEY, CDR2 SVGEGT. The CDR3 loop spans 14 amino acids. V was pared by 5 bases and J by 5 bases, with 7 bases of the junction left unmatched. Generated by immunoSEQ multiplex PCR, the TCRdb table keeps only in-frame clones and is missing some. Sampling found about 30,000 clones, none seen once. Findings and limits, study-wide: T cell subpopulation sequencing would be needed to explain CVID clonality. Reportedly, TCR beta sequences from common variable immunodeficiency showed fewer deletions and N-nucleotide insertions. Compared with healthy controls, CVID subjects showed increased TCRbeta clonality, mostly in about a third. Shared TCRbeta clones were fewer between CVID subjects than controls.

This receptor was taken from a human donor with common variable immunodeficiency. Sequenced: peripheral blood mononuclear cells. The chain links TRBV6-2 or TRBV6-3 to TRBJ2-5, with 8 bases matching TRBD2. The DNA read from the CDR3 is TGTGCCAGCAGTCCCGGGGGGGCCCGGGAGACC. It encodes CASSPGGARET. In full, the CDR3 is CASSPGGARETQYF.